This T cell receptor beta chain was recovered during a study of shared clonotypes between healthy human individuals. Whole-study results and caveats: Rarefaction curves obtained for sorted subsets showed sequencing incomplete despite large depth.

Each PCR replicate from the sorted subsets contained about 180 ng DNA, which is about 31,000 T cell genomes. Here immunoSEQ multiplex PCR was the method, and the copy in TCRdb shows in-frame clones only, minus some. The sample includes approximately 2.3 million clones, 90% to 95% seen only once; the top ten take 0.35% to 0.45%. This clone came up once. The target antigen is unknown. Per the germline V gene, CDR1 is MNHNS and CDR2 is SASEGT. CDR3 size: 12 residues. V lost 4 bases, J lost 4 bases, and 7 bases lay in between. Sequencing input: naive CD4+ T cells from PBMCs. Subset: CD45RA+ positively selected. This TCR was sampled from a man between 18 and 35 years old in good health. Some clones in this sample may be carry-over from other donors' samples. This sequence joins TRBV6-1 and TRBJ1-1; no clear D gene. The CDR3 DNA is TGTGCCAGCAGTGTCAGCTTCACTGAAGCTTTCTTT. Translated, it gives CASSVSFTEAFF.